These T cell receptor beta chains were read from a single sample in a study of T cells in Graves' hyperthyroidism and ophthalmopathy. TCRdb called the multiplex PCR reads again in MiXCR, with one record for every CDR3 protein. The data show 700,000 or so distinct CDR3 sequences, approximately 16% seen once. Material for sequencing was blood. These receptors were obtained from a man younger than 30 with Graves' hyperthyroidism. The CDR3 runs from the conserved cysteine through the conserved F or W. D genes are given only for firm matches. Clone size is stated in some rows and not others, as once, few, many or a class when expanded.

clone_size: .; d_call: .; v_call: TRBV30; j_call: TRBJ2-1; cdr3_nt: TGTGCCTGGAGCCCCGACAGATACAATGAGCAGTTCTTC; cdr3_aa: CAWSPDRYNEQFF
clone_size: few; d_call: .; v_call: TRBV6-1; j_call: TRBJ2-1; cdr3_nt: TGTGCCAGCAGTGACCCTGGCGGGACCCCTTGGAATGAGCAGTTCTTC; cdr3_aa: CASSDPGGTPWNEQFF
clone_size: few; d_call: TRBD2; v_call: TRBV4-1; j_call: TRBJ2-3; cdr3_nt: TGCGCCAGCAGCCAAGATTACGGGCCGGGAGGGCGCCCAGATACGCAGTATTTT; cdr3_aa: CASSQDYGPGGRPDTQYF
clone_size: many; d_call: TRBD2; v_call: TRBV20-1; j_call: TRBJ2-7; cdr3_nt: TGCAGTGCTGATTTAGGACTAGCGGGTGGGAGCGAAGAGCAGTACTTC; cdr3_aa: CSADLGLAGGSEEQYF
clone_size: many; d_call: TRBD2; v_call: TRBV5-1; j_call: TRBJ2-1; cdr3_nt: TGCGCCAGCAGCCCTCGGGGCCTAGCGGGAGACAATGAGCAGTTCTTC; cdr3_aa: CASSPRGLAGDNEQFF
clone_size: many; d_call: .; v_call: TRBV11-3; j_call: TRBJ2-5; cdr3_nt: TGTGCCAGCAGCCCGGGACTGTACGCGATCCAAGAGACCCAGTACTTC; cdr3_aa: CASSPGLYAIQETQYF
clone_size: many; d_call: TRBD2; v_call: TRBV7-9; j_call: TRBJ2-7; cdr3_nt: TGTGCCAGCAGCTCCGGGACTAGCGGAGGAGATTACGAGCAGTACTTC; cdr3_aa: CASSSGTSGGDYEQYF
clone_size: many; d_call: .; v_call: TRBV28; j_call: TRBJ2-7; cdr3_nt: TGTGCCAGCAGACCAGGAGAGTTTGGGGGGGCCGAGCAGTACTTC; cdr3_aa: CASRPGEFGGAEQYF
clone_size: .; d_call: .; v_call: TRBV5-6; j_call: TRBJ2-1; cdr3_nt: TGTGCCAGCAGCTTGTCGGGCCCCTACAATGAGCAGTTCTTC; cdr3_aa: CASSLSGPYNEQFF
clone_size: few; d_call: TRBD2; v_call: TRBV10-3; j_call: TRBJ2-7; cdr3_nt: TGTGCCATCAGTGAGTCAATTGGACTAGCGGAAGAGTGGGGCTACGAGCAGTACTTC; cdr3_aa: CAISESIGLAEEWGYEQYF
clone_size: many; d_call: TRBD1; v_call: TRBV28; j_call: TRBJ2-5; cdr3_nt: TGTGCCAGCAGTTCCCTGATGGGACAGGGAATTGAGACCCAGTACTTC; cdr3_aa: CASSSLMGQGIETQYF
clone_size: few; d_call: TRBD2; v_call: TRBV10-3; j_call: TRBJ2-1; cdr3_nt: TGTGCCATCGGGGCGCAGCGGGGGTACAATGAGCAGTTCTTC; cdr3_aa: CAIGAQRGYNEQFF
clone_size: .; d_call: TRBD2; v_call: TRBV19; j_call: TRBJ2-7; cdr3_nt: TGTGCCACTAGAGGGGGCCTAGCGGGAGGGACCTACGAGCAGTACTTC; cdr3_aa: CATRGGLAGGTYEQYF
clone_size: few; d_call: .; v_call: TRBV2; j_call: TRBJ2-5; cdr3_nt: TGTGCCAGCAATATAAATGGACCTCGCCAAGAGACCCAGTACTTC; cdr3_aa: CASNINGPRQETQYF
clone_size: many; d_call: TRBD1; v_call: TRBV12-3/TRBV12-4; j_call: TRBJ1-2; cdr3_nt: TGTGCCAGCGCTACAGGGGCCTATGGCTACACCTTC; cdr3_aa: CASATGAYGYTF
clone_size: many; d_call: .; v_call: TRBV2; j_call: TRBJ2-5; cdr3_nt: TGTGCCAGCAGTAGAAGCGCAGAGACCCAGTACTTC; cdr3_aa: CASSRSAETQYF
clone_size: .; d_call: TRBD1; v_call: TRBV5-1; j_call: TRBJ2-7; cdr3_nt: TGCGCCAGCAGCTGGAGAGGGGGCGGCTACGAGCAGTACTTC; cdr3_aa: CASSWRGGGYEQYF
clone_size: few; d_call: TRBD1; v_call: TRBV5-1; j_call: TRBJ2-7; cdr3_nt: TGCGCCAGCAGCGACCGGGACAGGGACGAGCAGTACTTC; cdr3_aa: CASSDRDRDEQYF
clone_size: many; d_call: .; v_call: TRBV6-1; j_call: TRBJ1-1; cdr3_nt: TGTGCCAGCATCTCTCCAGGAATGAACACTGAAGCTTTCTTT; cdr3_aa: CASISPGMNTEAFF
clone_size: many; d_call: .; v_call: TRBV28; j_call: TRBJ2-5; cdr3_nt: TGTGCCAGCAGTCAGGGAGTTGGGGAGACCCAGTACTTC; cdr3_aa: CASSQGVGETQYF
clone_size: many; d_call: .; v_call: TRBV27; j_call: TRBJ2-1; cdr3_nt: TGTGCCAGCGGGAGTCAGTACAATGAGCAGTTCTTC; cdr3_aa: CASGSQYNEQFF
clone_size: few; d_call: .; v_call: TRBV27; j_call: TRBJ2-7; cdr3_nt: TGTGCCAGCAGCGTCTGGGCCCCCCCCTACGAGCAGTACTTC; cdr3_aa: CASSVWAPPYEQYF
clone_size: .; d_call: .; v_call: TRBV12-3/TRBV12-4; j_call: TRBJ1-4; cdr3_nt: TGTGCCAGCAGACCGGACGGAAGAAATGAAAAACTGTTTTTT; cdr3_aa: CASRPDGRNEKLFF
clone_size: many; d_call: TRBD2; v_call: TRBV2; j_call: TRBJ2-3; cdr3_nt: TGTGCCAGCAAACACCAGACTAGCGGGACAAATACGCAGTATTTT; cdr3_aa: CASKHQTSGTNTQYF
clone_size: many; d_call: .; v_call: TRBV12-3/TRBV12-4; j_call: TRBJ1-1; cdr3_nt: TGTGCCAGCACCTTTGGCCCGGTGAGGCCTACTGAAGCTTTCTTT; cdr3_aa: CASTFGPVRPTEAFF
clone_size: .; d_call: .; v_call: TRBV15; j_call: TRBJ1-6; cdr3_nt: TGTGCCACCAGCAGAGATCCGGGATTTTCACCCCTCCACTTT; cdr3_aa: CATSRDPGFSPLHF
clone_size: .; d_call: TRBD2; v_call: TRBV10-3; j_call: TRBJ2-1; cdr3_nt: TGTGCCATCAGTGAGTCGCAGCGGGAGGGTTACAATGAGCAGTTCTTC; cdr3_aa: CAISESQREGYNEQFF
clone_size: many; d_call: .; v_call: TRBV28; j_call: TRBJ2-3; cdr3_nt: TGTGCCAGCAGGGAGGGTTTTCGGGATACGCAGTATTTT; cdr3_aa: CASREGFRDTQYF
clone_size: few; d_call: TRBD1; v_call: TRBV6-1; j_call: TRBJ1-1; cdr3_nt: TGTGCCAGCAGTTACAGGGGCTCGGACACTGAAGCTTTCTTT; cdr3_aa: CASSYRGSDTEAFF
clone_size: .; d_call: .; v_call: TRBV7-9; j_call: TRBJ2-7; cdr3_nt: TGTGCCAGCAGCCCCCGAGCGCGAGACATGTACTTC; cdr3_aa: CASSPRARDMYF
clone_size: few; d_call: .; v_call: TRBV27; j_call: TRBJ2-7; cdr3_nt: TGTGCCAGCAGCCTACTAGAATCGGCTGACGAGCAGTACTTC; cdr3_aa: CASSLLESADEQYF
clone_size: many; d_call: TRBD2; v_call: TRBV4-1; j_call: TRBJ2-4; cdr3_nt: TGCGCCAGCAGCCAAGGGCTAGCGGGAGGGCTAGCCAAAAACATTCAGTACTTC; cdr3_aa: CASSQGLAGGLAKNIQYF
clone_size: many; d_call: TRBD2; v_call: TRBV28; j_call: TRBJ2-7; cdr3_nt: TGTGCCAGCACCAAACTAGCGGGAGGTTCCTATTCCTACGAGCAGTACTTC; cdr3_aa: CASTKLAGGSYSYEQYF
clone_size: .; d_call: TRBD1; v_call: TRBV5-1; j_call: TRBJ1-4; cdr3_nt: TGCGCCAGCAGCATGTACGACAGGGGGGCAGGCGGAAAACTGTTTTTT; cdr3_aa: CASSMYDRGAGGKLFF
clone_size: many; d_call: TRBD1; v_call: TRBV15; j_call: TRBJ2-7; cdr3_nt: TGTGCCACCAGCAGGCCTTACAGGGGGCGCGTTTACGAGCAGTACTTC; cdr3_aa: CATSRPYRGRVYEQYF
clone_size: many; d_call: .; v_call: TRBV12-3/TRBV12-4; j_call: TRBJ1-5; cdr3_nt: TGTGCCAGCAATCTTCGTGGGAGAGATCAGCCCCAGCATTTT; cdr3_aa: CASNLRGRDQPQHF
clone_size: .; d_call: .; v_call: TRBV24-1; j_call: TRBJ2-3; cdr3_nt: TGTGCCACCAGTGACGGACCAACAGATACGCAGTATTTT; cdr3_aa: CATSDGPTDTQYF
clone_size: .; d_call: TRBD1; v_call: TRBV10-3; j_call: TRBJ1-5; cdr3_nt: TGTGCCATCAGTGAGTCGAGTCGGGGACAGGGGGCCCCCTATAGCAATCAGCCCCAGCATTTT; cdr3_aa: CAISESSRGQGAPYSNQPQHF
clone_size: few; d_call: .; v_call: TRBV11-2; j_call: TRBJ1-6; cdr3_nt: TGTGCCAGCAGCCGTCCTGAGGGGGAAAGTGCCAACTATAATTCACCCCTCCACTTT; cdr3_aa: CASSRPEGESANYNSPLHF
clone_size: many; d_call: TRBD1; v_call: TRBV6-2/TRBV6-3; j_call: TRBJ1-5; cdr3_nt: TGTGCCAGCAGTTACTCGGACAGGGGCGATCAGCCCCAGCATTTT; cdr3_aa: CASSYSDRGDQPQHF
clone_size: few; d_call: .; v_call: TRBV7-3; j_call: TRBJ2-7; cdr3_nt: TGTGCCAGCAGCTTAAATGGGGGCCCTACGTACGAGCAGTACTTC; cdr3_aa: CASSLNGGPTYEQYF
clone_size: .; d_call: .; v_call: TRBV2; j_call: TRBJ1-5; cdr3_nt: TGTGCCAGCAAGCATAGCAATCAGCCCCAGCATTTT; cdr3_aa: CASKHSNQPQHF
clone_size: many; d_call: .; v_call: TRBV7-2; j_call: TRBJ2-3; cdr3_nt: TGTGCCAGCAGCGGATATTCAGATACGCAGTATTTT; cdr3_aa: CASSGYSDTQYF
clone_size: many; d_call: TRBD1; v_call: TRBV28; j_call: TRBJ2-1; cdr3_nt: TGTGCCAGCAGCACCTATCTAGGACAGGGATCCTACAATGAGCAGTTCTTC; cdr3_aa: CASSTYLGQGSYNEQFF
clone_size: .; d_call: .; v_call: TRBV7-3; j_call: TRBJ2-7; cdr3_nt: TGTGCCAGCAGCGGGGGCAGGGGCCACGAGCAGTACTTC; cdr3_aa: CASSGGRGHEQYF
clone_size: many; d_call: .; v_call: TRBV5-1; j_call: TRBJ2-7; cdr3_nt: TGCGCCAGCAGCTTCTTAACGGGGGCGTCCTACGAGCAGTACTTC; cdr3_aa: CASSFLTGASYEQYF
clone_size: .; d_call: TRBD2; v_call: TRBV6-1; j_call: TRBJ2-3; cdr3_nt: TGTGCCAGCAGTTACAAGGTGCAGCGGGGGGCTGTGTATACGCAGTATTTT; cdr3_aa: CASSYKVQRGAVYTQYF
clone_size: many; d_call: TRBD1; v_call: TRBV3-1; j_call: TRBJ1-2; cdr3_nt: TGTGCCAGCAGCCGTCCAGGGGGCTCTGGCTACACCTTC; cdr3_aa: CASSRPGGSGYTF
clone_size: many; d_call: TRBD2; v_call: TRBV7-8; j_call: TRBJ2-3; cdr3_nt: TGTGCCAGCAGCGGTAGCGGGGCGGGATCCCCCCCAGATACGCAGTATTTT; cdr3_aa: CASSGSGAGSPPDTQYF
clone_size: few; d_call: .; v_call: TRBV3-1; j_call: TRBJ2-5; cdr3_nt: TGTGCCAGCAGCCGCCGGGACACCCAAGAGACCCAGTACTTC; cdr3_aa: CASSRRDTQETQYF
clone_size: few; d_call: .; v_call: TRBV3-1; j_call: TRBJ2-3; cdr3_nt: TGTGCCAGCAGCCCCAAAGGATCAAGGCCCACAGATACGCAGTATTTT; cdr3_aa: CASSPKGSRPTDTQYF
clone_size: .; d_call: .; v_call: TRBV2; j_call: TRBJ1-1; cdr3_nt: TGTGCCAGCATCGAAGGGGGGATGAACACTGAAGCTTTCTTT; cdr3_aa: CASIEGGMNTEAFF
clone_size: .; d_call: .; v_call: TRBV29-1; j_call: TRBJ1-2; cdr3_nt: TGCAGCGGTTGGACCGGTCTGGATGGCTACACCTTC; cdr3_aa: CSGWTGLDGYTF